Given below is one T cell receptor (beta chain) in context. The data originate from a study of cytomegalovirus exposure and HLA in healthy donors. Vbeta (60) and Jbeta (13) primers were used in the PCR. Sequencing used immunoSEQ multiplex PCR; TCRdb keeps in-frame clones, though not all of them. The sample totals 200,000 or so clones; its top ten clones hold about 1%. Specimen: PBMCs. This TCR was sampled from a girl aged 2-9 years in good health and CMV-seropositive.

The DNA of the CDR3 is TGTGCCAGCAGCACTTTTACGACAGAGCGAAATCAGCCCCAGCATTTT. It translates to CASSTFTTERNQPQHF. V gene TRBV5-8 combines with J gene TRBJ1-5, with D possibly TRBD1 on 5 matching bases. Deletions cut 4 bases from V and 4 bases from J, with 18 bases between. Germline assignment: CDR1 SGHTS and CDR2 YDEGEE. CDR3 length: 16 amino acids.